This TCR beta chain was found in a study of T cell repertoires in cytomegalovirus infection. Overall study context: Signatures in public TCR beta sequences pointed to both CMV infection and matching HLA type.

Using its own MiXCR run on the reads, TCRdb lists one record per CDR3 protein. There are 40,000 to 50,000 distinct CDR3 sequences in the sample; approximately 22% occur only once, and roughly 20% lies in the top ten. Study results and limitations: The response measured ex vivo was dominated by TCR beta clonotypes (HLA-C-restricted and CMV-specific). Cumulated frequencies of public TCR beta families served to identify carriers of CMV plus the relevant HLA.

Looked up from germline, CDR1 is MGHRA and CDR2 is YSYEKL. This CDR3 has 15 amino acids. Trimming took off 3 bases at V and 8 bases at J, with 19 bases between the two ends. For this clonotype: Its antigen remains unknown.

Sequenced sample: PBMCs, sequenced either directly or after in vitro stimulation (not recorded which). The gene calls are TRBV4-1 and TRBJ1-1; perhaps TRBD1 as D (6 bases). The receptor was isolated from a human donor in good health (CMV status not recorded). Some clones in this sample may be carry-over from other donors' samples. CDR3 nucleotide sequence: TGCGCCAGCAGCCAGAGGAGGGGGACGACTGAAGAAGCTTTCTTT. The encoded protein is CASSQRRGTTEEAFF.